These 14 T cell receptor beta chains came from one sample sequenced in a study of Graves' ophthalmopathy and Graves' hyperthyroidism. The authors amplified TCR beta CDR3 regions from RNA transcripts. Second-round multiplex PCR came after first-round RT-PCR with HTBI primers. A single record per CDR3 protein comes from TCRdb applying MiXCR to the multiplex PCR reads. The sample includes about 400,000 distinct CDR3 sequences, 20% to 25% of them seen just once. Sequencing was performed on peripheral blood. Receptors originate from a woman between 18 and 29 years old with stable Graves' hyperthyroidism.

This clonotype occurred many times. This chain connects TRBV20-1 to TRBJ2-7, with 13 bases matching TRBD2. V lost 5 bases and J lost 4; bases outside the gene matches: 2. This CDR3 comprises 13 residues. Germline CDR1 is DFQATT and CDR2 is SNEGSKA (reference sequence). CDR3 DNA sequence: TGCAGTGCTGGGACTAGCGGGACTTACGAGCAGTACTTC. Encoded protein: CSAGTSGTYEQYF.

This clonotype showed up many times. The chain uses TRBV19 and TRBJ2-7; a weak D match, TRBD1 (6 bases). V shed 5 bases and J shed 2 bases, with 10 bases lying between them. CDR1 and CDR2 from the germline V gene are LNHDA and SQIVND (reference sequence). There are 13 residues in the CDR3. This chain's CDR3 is CASSQQGTYEQYF. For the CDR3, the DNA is TGTGCCAGTAGTCAGCAGGGGACCTACGAGCAGTACTTC. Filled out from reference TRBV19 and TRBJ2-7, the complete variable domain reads DGGITQSPKYLFRKEGQNVTLSCEQNLNHDAMYWYRQDPGQGLRLIYYSQIVNDFQKGDIAEGYSVSREKKESFPLTVTSAQKNPTAFYLCASSQQGTYEQYFGPGTRLTVT.

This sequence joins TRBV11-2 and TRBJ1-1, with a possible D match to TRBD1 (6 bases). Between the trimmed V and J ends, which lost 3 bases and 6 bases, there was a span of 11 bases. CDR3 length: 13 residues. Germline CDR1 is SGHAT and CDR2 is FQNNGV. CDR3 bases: TGTGCCAGCAGCTTTAAAGGGGGGGCTGAAGCTTTCTTT. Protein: CASSFKGGAEAFF.

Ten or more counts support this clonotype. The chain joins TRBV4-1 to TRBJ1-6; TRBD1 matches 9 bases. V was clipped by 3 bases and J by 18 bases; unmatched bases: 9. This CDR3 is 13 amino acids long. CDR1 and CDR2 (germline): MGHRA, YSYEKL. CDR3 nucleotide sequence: TGCGCCAGCAGCCACACAGGGGGCCTAAATCCCCACTTT. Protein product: CASSHTGGLNPHF.

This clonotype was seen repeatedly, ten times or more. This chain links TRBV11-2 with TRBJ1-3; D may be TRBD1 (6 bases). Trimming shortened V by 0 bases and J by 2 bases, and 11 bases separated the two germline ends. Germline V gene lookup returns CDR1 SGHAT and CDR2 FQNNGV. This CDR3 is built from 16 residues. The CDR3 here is CASSLDTGRAGNTIYF. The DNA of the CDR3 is TGTGCCAGCAGCTTAGATACAGGGAGAGCTGGAAACACCATATATTTT.

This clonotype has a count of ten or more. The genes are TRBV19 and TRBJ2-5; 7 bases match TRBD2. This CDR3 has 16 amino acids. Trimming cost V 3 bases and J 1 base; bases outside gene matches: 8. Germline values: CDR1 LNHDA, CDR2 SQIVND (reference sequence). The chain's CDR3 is CASSIRASGFQETQYF. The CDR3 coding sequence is TGTGCCAGTAGTATTCGGGCTAGCGGTTTCCAAGAGACCCAGTACTTC.

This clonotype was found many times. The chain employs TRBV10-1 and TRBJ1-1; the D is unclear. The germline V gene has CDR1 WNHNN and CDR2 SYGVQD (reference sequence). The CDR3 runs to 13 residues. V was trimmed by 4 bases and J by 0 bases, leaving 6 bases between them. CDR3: CASSAGMNTEAFF. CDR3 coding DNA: TGCGCCAGCAGTGCTGGAATGAACACTGAAGCTTTCTTT.

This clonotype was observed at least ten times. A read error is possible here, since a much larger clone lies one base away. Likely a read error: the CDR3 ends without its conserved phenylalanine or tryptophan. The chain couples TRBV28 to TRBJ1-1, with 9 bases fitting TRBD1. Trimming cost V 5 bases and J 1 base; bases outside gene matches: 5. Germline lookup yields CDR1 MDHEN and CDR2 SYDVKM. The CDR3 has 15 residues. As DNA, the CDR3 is TGTGCCAGCAGTACACCGGGACAGGGGAACACTGAAGCTTTCTCT. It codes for CASSTPGQGNTEAFS.

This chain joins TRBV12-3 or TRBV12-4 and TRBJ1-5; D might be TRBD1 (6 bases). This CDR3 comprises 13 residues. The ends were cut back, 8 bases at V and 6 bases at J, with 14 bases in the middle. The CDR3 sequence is CASARTVSQPQHF. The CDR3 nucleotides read TGTGCCAGCGCCCGGACAGTTTCTCAGCCCCAGCATTTT.

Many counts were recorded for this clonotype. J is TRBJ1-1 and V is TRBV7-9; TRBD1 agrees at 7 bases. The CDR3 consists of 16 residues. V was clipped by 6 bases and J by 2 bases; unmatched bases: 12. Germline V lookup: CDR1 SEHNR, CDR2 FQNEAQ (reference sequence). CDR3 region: CASRRRQGLGNTEAFF. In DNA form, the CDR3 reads TGTGCCAGCAGAAGAAGACAGGGCCTTGGTAACACTGAAGCTTTCTTT.

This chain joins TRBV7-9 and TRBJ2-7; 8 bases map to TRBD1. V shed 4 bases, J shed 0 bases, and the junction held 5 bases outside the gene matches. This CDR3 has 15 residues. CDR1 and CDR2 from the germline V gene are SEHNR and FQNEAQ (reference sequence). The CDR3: CASSSGQEPSYEQYF. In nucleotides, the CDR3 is TGTGCCAGCAGCTCGGGACAGGAGCCCTCCTACGAGCAGTACTTC.

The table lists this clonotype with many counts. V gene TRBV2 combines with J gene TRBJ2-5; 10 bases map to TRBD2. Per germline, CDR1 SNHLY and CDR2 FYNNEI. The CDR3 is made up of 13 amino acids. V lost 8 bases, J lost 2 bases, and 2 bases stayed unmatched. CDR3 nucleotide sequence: TGTGCCAGCCGGGGACTAGCGCAAGAGACCCAGTACTTC. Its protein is CASRGLAQETQYF.

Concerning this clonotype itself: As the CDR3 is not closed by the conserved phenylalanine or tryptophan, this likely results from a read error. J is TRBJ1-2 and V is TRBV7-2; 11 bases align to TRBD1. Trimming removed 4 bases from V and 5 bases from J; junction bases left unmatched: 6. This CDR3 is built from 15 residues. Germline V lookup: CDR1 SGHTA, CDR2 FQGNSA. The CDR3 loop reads CASSSRTGGAYGYTL. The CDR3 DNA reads TGTGCCAGCAGCTCCCGGACAGGGGGCGCATATGGCTACACCTTG.

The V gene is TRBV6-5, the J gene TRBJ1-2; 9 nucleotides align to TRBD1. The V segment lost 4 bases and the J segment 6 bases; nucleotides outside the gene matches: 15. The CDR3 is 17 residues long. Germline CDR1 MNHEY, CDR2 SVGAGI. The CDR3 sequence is CASSSVARTGAIHGYTF. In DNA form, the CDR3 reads TGTGCCAGCAGTTCCGTCGCCAGGACAGGGGCGATACATGGCTACACCTTC.